This passage covers 27 T cell receptor beta chains from one sample sequenced in a study of blood T cell repertoires in COVID-19. Sequencing was performed with immunoSEQ multiplex PCR; in TCRdb, only in-frame clones are kept and a portion is missing. The sample includes under 300,000 clones, about 86% of them seen just once. What was sequenced was peripheral blood. The receptors originated from a woman under 40 with COVID-19, enrolled during active disease.

This chain links TRBV5-1 with TRBJ2-2; D ambiguous. There are 16 residues in the CDR3. V was pared by 0 bases and J by 2 bases, with 11 bases between. Germline-derived CDR1 and CDR2 are SGHRS and YFSETQ. The CDR3 loop is CASSLGLVVNTGELFF. DNA for the CDR3: TGCGCCAGCAGCTTGGGATTAGTCGTCAACACCGGGGAGCTGTTTTTT.

The V gene is TRBV2, the J gene TRBJ1-6; possibly TRBD1 for D (6 bases). From germline, CDR1 is SNHLY and CDR2 FYNNEI. CDR3 length: 13 amino acids. V was pared by 9 bases and J by 10 bases, with 16 bases between. Written as DNA, the CDR3 is TGTGCCAGTTTCCGGGACAAGCCGTCACCCCTCCACTTT. Its translation: CASFRDKPSPLHF.

The sample holds one count of this clone. The chain recombines TRBV5-4 with TRBJ2-3; TRBD2 aligns across 7 bases. Trimming took 0 bases from V and 4 from J; bases not matched to a gene: 5. This CDR3 is built from 15 residues. Germline CDR1 reads SGHNT; CDR2 reads YYREEE (reference sequence). CDR3 coding DNA: TGTGCCAGCAGCTTGGAAGCGGGGTTAGCAGATACGCAGTATTTT. Protein: CASSLEAGLADTQYF.

The rearrangement joins TRBV7-2 to TRBJ2-7; D unclear. This CDR3 has 14 residues. Germline assignment: CDR1 SGHTA and CDR2 FQGNSA. V was shortened by 5 bases and J by 0 bases, with 11 bases between the two germline ends. CDR3: CASSLDLSSYEQYF. CDR3 bases: TGTGCCAGCAGCCTAGACTTAAGCTCCTACGAGCAGTACTTC.

The chain carries TRBV5-1 and TRBJ2-2, with a weak D call TRBD2 (6 bases). V gave up 2 bases and J gave up 1 base, with 9 bases separating them. CDR1 is SGHRS, CDR2 YFSETQ, per germline. The CDR3 runs to 15 residues. Here the CDR3 reads CASSFGGENTGELFF. CDR3 nucleotides: TGCGCCAGCAGCTTCGGCGGGGAGAACACCGGGGAGCTGTTTTTT.

V and J are TRBV14 and TRBJ2-5, with 8 bases matching TRBD1. The CDR3 loop spans 13 amino acids. Trimming cost V 5 bases and J 3 bases; bases outside gene matches: 2. Germline lookup yields CDR1 SGHDN and CDR2 FVKESK. The CDR3 here is CASSRGQEETQYF. CDR3 bases: TGTGCCAGCAGCAGGGGACAGGAAGAGACCCAGTACTTC.

This clone was seen a single time. J is TRBJ2-3 and V is TRBV2; 7 bases match TRBD1. The CDR3 runs 16 residues. Germline CDR1 and CDR2: SNHLY and FYNNEI. Trimming removed 5 bases from V and 3 bases from J; junction bases left unmatched: 11. CDR3 sequence: CASSSDQGVGTDTQYF. CDR3 nucleotides: TGTGCCAGCAGTTCAGACCAGGGGGTGGGGACAGATACGCAGTATTTT.

The chain joins TRBV28 to TRBJ2-7, with 9 bases that match TRBD1. The germline V gene encodes CDR1 MDHEN and CDR2 SYDVKM. Losses at the gene ends were 6 bases for V and 1 base for J; bases not matched to a gene: 7. This CDR3 has 15 residues. The CDR3 DNA is TGTGCCAGCAGCCGGTCGGGACAGGGATCCTACGAGCAGTACTTC. Amino acid sequence: CASSRSGQGSYEQYF.

The chain is built from TRBV7-9 and TRBJ1-6; TRBD1 might be the D (5 bases). The CDR3 is made up of 15 amino acids. Germline V lookup: CDR1 SEHNR, CDR2 FQNEAQ (reference sequence). V lost 1 base and J lost 7, with 11 bases in between. The CDR3 bases are TGTGCCAGCAGCTTAGACCCTGGGGGGAATTCACCCCTCCACTTT. Its protein is CASSLDPGGNSPLHF.

Remarks on this clone: At one end the junction does not follow the germline gene, possibly because of a read error. The chain has TRBV6-5 and TRBJ2-4; maybe TRBD2 (6 bases). Germline CDR1 MNHEY, CDR2 SVGAGI. This CDR3 has 11 amino acids. The CDR3 DNA follows: TGTGCCAGCATCGAAGGTTCCCTAGCGCACTTC. Translating it yields CASIEGSLAHF.

DNA of the CDR3: TGTGCCAGCAGCTTGGGGCAAACGGAGACCCAGTACTTC. Its translation is CASSLGQTETQYF. The chain couples TRBV5-6 to TRBJ2-5; no clear D. This CDR3 has 13 residues. The germline V gene has CDR1 SGHDT and CDR2 YYEEEE. The ends were cut back, 0 bases at V and 5 bases at J, with 8 bases in the middle.

The chain links TRBV21-1 to TRBJ1-2; TRBD1, the table's D call, lacks a check against the DNA. TRBV21-1 is given as a pseudogene. The CDR3 totals 14 residues. CDR3 bases: TGTGCCAGCAGCAAGAGACAGTCCCCGTGGGGCTACACCTTC. Amino acid sequence: CASSKRQSPWGYTF.

This chain joins TRBV6-1 and TRBJ2-7, with TRBD2 as a possible D gene (6 bases). CDR1 is MNHNS, CDR2 SASEGT, per germline. This CDR3 comprises 14 residues. The ends were cut back, 3 bases at V and 9 bases at J, with 18 bases in the middle. In nucleotides, the CDR3 is TGTGCCAGCAGTGAGGTTCCCAGGAGGGCGCGGCAGTACTTC. It translates to CASSEVPRRARQYF.

The chain combines TRBV5-8 with TRBJ2-2; no definite D call. The CDR3 covers 13 residues. Deletions cut 6 bases from V and 3 bases from J, with 9 bases between. The germline V gene has CDR1 SGHTS and CDR2 YDEGEE. The CDR3 coding sequence is TGTGCCAGCAACACGAGGCACACCGGGGAGCTGTTTTTT. It yields the protein CASNTRHTGELFF.

The V call is TRBV6-5, the J call TRBJ2-7; 10 bases line up with TRBD2. CDR1 and CDR2 (germline): MNHEY, SVGAGI. CDR3 length: 15 amino acids. Trimming removed 1 base from V and 2 bases from J; junction bases left unmatched: 2. The CDR3 nucleotides are TGTGCCAGCAGTTACTTAAGCGGGGGGGCCTACGAGCAGTACTTC. Residues: CASSYLSGGAYEQYF.

The V gene is TRBV6-1, the J gene TRBJ2-1; 8 bases agree with TRBD1. The V gene's germline CDR1 is MNHNS and CDR2 SASEGT. This CDR3 contains 16 residues. With V trimmed by 2 bases and J by 7 bases, 10 bases remained unmatched. CDR3 loop: CASSERDRKLGNEQFF. CDR3 DNA: TGTGCCAGCAGTGAAAGGGACAGGAAGTTGGGAAATGAGCAGTTCTTC.

The chain joins TRBV6-5 to TRBJ1-1; 12 nucleotides agree with TRBD1. J was trimmed by 3 bases and V by 0 bases; bases with no gene match: 2. Looked up from germline, CDR1 is MNHEY and CDR2 is SVGAGI. The CDR3 is 16 residues long. The CDR3 loop is CASSYSRDRGHTEAFF. CDR3 sequence (DNA): TGTGCCAGCAGTTACTCGCGGGACAGGGGGCACACTGAAGCTTTCTTT.

The rearrangement links TRBV7-2 to TRBJ1-2; D unresolved. The V end was cut by 2 bases, the J end by 2 bases, with 6 bases between. The V gene's germline CDR1 is SGHTA and CDR2 FQGNSA. The CDR3 runs to 13 residues. The CDR3, as DNA: TGTGCCAGCAGCTTAAGCAGGAACTATGGCTACACCTTC. This translates into CASSLSRNYGYTF. Complete variable domain (other parts from reference TRBV7-2 and TRBJ1-2): GAGVSQSPSNKVTEKGKDVELRCDPISGHTALYWYRQSLGQGLEFLIYFQGNSAPDKSGLPSDRFSAERTGGSVSTLTIQRTQQEDSAVYLCASSLSRNYGYTFGSGTRLTVV.

The J gene is TRBJ2-1, the V gene TRBV7-6, with 8 bases that match TRBD1. V dropped 4 bases and J dropped 7; count of bases not matched to a gene: 6. The CDR3 length is 14 residues. Germline V lookup: CDR1 SGHVS, CDR2 FNYEAQ. DNA of the CDR3: TGTGCCAGCAGCTCACCCGGGACAGGAAATGAGCAGTTCTTC. It translates to CASSSPGTGNEQFF.

The V gene is TRBV27, the J gene TRBJ1-5; possible D gene TRBD1, 6 bases. V was clipped by 4 bases and J by 4 bases, with 14 bases between them. CDR3 length: 15 residues. Looked up from germline, CDR1 is MNHEY and CDR2 is SMNVEV (reference sequence). The CDR3 here is CASSSLGTSNQPQHF. In DNA, the CDR3 is TGTGCCAGCAGTTCCCTCGGGACAAGTAATCAGCCCCAGCATTTT.

This chain joins TRBV6-1 and TRBJ2-1; possibly TRBD2 for D (5 bases). Trimming shortened V by 6 bases and J by 7 bases, and 28 bases separated the two germline ends. The CDR3 extends over 18 amino acids. Germline CDR1 MNHNS, CDR2 SASEGT. CDR3 DNA sequence: TGTGCCAGCAGCGAATCCAAGACGGGGAAAGGCAGCGAGAATGAGCAGTTCTTC. Translating it yields CASSESKTGKGSENEQFF.

The rearrangement uses TRBV4-2 and TRBJ2-7; 8 bases fit TRBD1. V was pared by 5 bases and J by 4 bases, with 7 bases of the junction left unmatched. The CDR3 runs to 14 residues. The V gene's germline CDR1 is LGHNA and CDR2 YNFKEQ. In nucleotides, the CDR3 is TGTGCCAGCAGCTATGGACAGGGTCCGTACGAGCAGTACTTC. Its translation: CASSYGQGPYEQYF.

The J gene is TRBJ1-5, the V gene TRBV24-1; weak D call: TRBD1 (6 bases). Germline CDR1 reads KGHDR; CDR2 reads SFDVKD. Trimming stripped 3 bases from V and 3 bases from J, with 11 bases between. The CDR3 totals 15 residues. In DNA, the CDR3 is TGTGCCACCAGTGATAAGGACAGTCTCAATCAGCCCCAGCATTTT. Translated: CATSDKDSLNQPQHF.

This clone was seen more than once but under ten times. J is TRBJ2-1 and V is TRBV4-2, with D perhaps TRBD2 (6 bases). Germline V gene data show CDR1 as LGHNA and CDR2 as YNFKEQ. V gave up 3 bases and J gave up 6 bases, with 21 bases separating them. CDR3 length: 17 amino acids. CDR3 sequence reads: CASSQTRGRLTVNEQFF. CDR3 in DNA: TGTGCCAGCAGCCAGACCCGGGGGAGACTTACGGTCAATGAGCAGTTCTTC.

The chain recombines TRBV19 with TRBJ1-6, with 7 nucleotides matching TRBD1. The V and J ends lost 6 bases and 7 bases, in that order; junction bases with no gene match: 9. The CDR3 is 15 amino acids. Germline V lookup: CDR1 LNHDA, CDR2 SQIVND (reference sequence). CDR3 DNA sequence: TGTGCCAGTAGGGGGACAGCATTACCCAATTCACCCCTCCACTTT. This gives the protein CASRGTALPNSPLHF.

With respect to this clone: A junction boundary mismatches the germline segment, possibly from a read error. The chain combines TRBV12-3 or TRBV12-4 with TRBJ2-1; 12 bases map to TRBD2. The CDR3 totals 13 residues. Here the CDR3 DNA reads TGTGCCAGCAGTTTATGGCTAGCGGGGGGGCGGCTCTTC. Translation gives CASSLWLAGGRLF.

The chain is built from TRBV6-5 and TRBJ2-2; TRBD1 is a possible D gene (6 bases). Germline loops: CDR1 MNHEY, CDR2 SVGAGI. The CDR3 totals 11 residues. Trimming stripped 7 bases from V and 7 bases from J, with 7 bases between. CDR3 nucleotide sequence: TGTGCCAGCATAGGGGGCGGGGAGCTGTTTTTT. This codes for CASIGGGELFF.